This TCR beta chain was sequenced in a study of blood T cell repertoires in COVID-19. Across the whole study: The cDNA or gDNA used as material had been derived from T cells, B-cell-depleted T cells, or PBMCs.

This CDR3 has 20 residues. Trimming removed 3 bases from V and 0 bases from J; junction bases left unmatched: 13. CDR1 is SGHDN and CDR2 is FVKESK in the germline V gene. Original data processing: Reference gene primer amplification gave estimated nucleated cell counts. Data came from immunoSEQ multiplex PCR; TCRdb stores just in-frame clones and leaves some out. V and J calls and clone size come straight from that table; D and trimming were deduced from the DNA. The sample lists about 85,000 clones, roughly four fifths seen once, with 1.2% in the top ten. The receptor comes from an elderly woman with acute or convalescent COVID-19. The rearrangement links TRBV14 to TRBJ2-1; TRBD2 aligns across 11 bases. The sequencing sample was made of peripheral blood. CDR3 nucleotide sequence: TGTGCCAGCAGCCAGCTTGGGGGACTAGCGGTACTAAGCTCCTACAATGAGCAGTTCTTC. Its translation: CASSQLGGLAVLSSYNEQFF.